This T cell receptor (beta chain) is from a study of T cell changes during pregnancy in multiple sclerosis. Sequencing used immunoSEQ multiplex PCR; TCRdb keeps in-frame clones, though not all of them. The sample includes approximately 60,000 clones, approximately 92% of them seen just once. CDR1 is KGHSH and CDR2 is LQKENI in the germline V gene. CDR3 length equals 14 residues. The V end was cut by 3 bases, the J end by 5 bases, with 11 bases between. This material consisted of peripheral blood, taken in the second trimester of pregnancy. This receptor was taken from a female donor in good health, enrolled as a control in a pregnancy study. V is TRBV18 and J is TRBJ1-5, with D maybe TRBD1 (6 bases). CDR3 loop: CASSPTGAHQPQHF. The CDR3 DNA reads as TGTGCCAGCTCACCGACAGGCGCTCATCAGCCCCAGCATTTT.